The next 3 T cell receptor beta chains were all read from a single sample in a study of CD8 T cells in ankylosing spondylitis. Via MiXCR, TCRdb re-called the 5' RACE reads, giving one row per CDR3 protein. The sample has some 140,000 distinct CDR3 sequences, about 7% seen once. The material sequenced was blood, either unsorted or a sorted T cell fraction (not recorded which). These receptors all stem from a female donor with ankylosing spondylitis or in good health (not recorded which).

In this sample, this clonotype turned up a few times. J is TRBJ2-5 and V is TRBV4-1, with TRBD1 as a possible D gene (5 bases). The V and J ends lost 0 bases and 2 bases respectively, with 10 bases between them. Germline CDR1 is MGHRA and CDR2 is YSYEKL. The CDR3 runs 15 residues. Here the CDR3 DNA reads TGCGCCAGCAGCCAAGATCGGACACCTCAAGAGACCCAGTACTTC. Amino acid sequence: CASSQDRTPQETQYF.

This clonotype was found many times. The chain is built from TRBV5-1 and TRBJ2-3; D ambiguous. Germline V lookup: CDR1 SGHRS, CDR2 YFSETQ. This CDR3 region has 14 residues. Trimming left V 3 bases short and J 0 bases short, with 8 bases between. The CDR3 coding sequence is TGCGCCAGCAGCTCAGAGGCGAGCACAGATACGCAGTATTTT. This codes for CASSSEASTDTQYF.

This clonotype was seen at least ten times. J is TRBJ2-3 and V is TRBV20-1, with TRBD1 matching over 7 bases. The length of the CDR3 is 15 residues. Germline V gene sequence: CDR1 DFQATT, CDR2 SNEGSKA (reference sequence). The ends lost 6 bases at V and 1 base at J; junction bases unmatched: 10. CDR3 loop: CSAMDRDRGTDTQYF. The CDR3 DNA sequence: TGCAGTGCAATGGACCGGGACAGAGGCACAGATACGCAGTATTTT.